Presented here are 7 T cell receptor beta chains from one specimen sequenced in a study of vaccination and CD4 T cells after COVID-19. Oncomine TCR Beta short-read sequencing was applied to DNA from cultured CD4+ T cells. MiXCR, applied by TCRdb to the PCR reads, yields one record per CDR3 protein. This table holds around 10,000 distinct CDR3 sequences, over 45% found once. Treatment specified: roughly 10-day PBMC culture with coronavirus spike peptide pools or control peptides (ViraFEST assay). Their antigens are not known. The sample comprised CD4+ T cells from blood, cultured in vitro. Receptors were obtained from a human donor who had recovered from COVID-19.

This clonotype was seen more than once but under ten times. The rearrangement joins TRBV12-3 or TRBV12-4 to TRBJ2-2, with 7 positions matching TRBD1. After removal of 7 bases from V and 7 bases from J, the junction contained 18 bases not matched to a gene. The CDR3 spans 17 residues. Written as DNA, the CDR3 is TGTGCCAGCAACAACCCTCGGACAGGTCCTGAGGGCGGGGAGCTGTTTTTT. This encodes CASNNPRTGPEGGELFF.

The chain is built from TRBV7-9 and TRBJ1-4; 9 positions match TRBD1. This CDR3 comprises 15 residues. Germline lookup yields CDR1 SEHNR and CDR2 FQNEAQ (reference sequence). J gave up 8 bases and V 5 bases, and 9 bases lay outside the gene matches. CDR3 DNA: TGTGCCAGCAGCCCGGACAGGGGAGTGGAGGAAAAACTGTTTTTT. This sequence encodes CASSPDRGVEEKLFF.

The chain has TRBV20-1 and TRBJ1-1, with 8 bases aligning to TRBD1. The CDR3 has 12 residues. CDR1 is DFQATT, CDR2 SNEGSKA, per germline (reference sequence). Germline trimming cut 6 bases from V and 4 bases from J; bases unmatched to any gene: 4. This CDR3 is CSARTGPTEAFF. The CDR3 coding sequence is TGCAGTGCAAGGACAGGGCCCACTGAAGCTTTCTTT.

The genes are TRBV25-1 and TRBJ1-2; possible D gene TRBD1, 6 bases. The V end lost 4 bases, the J end lost 7 bases, and 13 bases lay between the germline ends. Germline V CDR1 and CDR2: MGHDK, SYGVNS. The CDR3 covers 13 residues. The DNA for the CDR3 is TGTGCCAGCAGTGTACAGGGTGGGAGTGGCTACACCTTC. Its translation is CASSVQGGSGYTF.

V usage is TRBV29-1 and J usage is TRBJ1-2; unclear D gene. V was cut by 1 base and J by 2 bases, with 5 bases left in between. Germline CDR1 SQVTM, CDR2 ANQGSEA. This CDR3 is 12 amino acids long. CDR3 sequence (DNA): TGCAGCGTTGAAGCCCCCAACTATGGCTACACCTTC. This encodes CSVEAPNYGYTF.

This clonotype was counted between two and nine times. The chain combines TRBV20-1 with TRBJ1-1; no firm D call. The V gene lost 1 base and the J gene lost 1 base, with 10 bases spanning the gap. Germline V lookup: CDR1 DFQATT, CDR2 SNEGSKA (reference sequence). This CDR3 comprises 14 residues. DNA for the CDR3: TGCAGTGCTAGAGGCCCCCCGTCGAACACTGAAGCTTTCTTT. Protein: CSARGPPSNTEAFF.

The sample holds a few counts of this clonotype. V is TRBV7-8 and J is TRBJ2-3, with 9 bases that match TRBD2. Per germline, CDR1 SGHVS and CDR2 FQNEAQ. The ends lost 1 base at V and 5 bases at J; junction bases unmatched: 7. This CDR3 is 16 amino acids long. CDR3 sequence (DNA): TGTGCCAGCAGCTTAGATTGGCGGGGGGGCCTAGATACGCAGTATTTT. It encodes CASSLDWRGGLDTQYF.